This is a list of T cell receptor beta chains from one sample in a study of CD8 T cells in Susac syndrome. MiXCR, run by TCRdb on the immunoSEQ multiplex PCR reads, gives a single entry per CDR3 protein. The table includes approximately 260,000 distinct CDR3 sequences, 90% to 96% detected once. Sequencing was carried out using CD4+ T cells from PBMCs. Receptors were obtained from a human donor with Susac syndrome. The CDR3 runs from the conserved cysteine through the conserved F or W. The order of the fields is V gene, J gene, D gene, clone size, CDR3 protein, CDR3 DNA. A D gene is named only where the DNA matches it firmly. Some rows have no size entry. The others give once, few or many, or a class for an expanded clone.

v_gene: TRBV20-1
j_gene: TRBJ2-5
d_gene: -
abundance: once
CDR3aa: CSARVGNQETQYF
CDR3nt: TGCAGTGCTAGAGTCGGGAACCAAGAGACCCAGTACTTC

v_gene: TRBV12-3/TRBV12-4
j_gene: TRBJ1-1
d_gene: -
abundance: -
CDR3aa: CASRLLRSTEAFF
CDR3nt: TGTGCCAGCAGACTCCTACGCAGCACTGAAGCTTTCTTT

v_gene: TRBV6-5
j_gene: TRBJ1-1
d_gene: -
abundance: -
CDR3aa: CASSYKGGNTEAFF
CDR3nt: TGTGCCAGCAGTTACAAGGGGGGAAACACTGAAGCTTTCTTT

v_gene: TRBV11-2
j_gene: TRBJ2-3
d_gene: -
abundance: -
CDR3aa: CAGGTESTDTQYF
CDR3nt: TGTGCCGGCGGGACAGAGAGCACAGATACGCAGTATTTT

v_gene: TRBV2
j_gene: TRBJ2-1
d_gene: TRBD2
abundance: -
CDR3aa: CASSATSGTRHNEQFF
CDR3nt: TGTGCCAGCAGCGCCACTAGCGGGACTCGTCACAATGAGCAGTTCTTC

v_gene: TRBV29-1
j_gene: TRBJ2-1
d_gene: -
abundance: -
CDR3aa: CSVELAYEQFF
CDR3nt: TGCAGCGTTGAATTGGCTTATGAGCAGTTCTTC

v_gene: TRBV25-1
j_gene: TRBJ1-2
d_gene: -
abundance: -
CDR3aa: CASSEHLPYGYTF
CDR3nt: TGTGCCAGCAGTGAACACCTTCCATATGGCTACACCTTC

v_gene: TRBV6-5
j_gene: TRBJ2-3
d_gene: -
abundance: -
CDR3aa: CASSLAITDTQYF
CDR3nt: TGTGCCAGCAGCCTAGCTATAACAGATACGCAGTATTTT

v_gene: TRBV19
j_gene: TRBJ2-1
d_gene: -
abundance: -
CDR3aa: CASSRLAEGASYNEQFF
CDR3nt: TGTGCCAGTAGTAGGTTAGCGGAGGGCGCCTCCTACAATGAGCAGTTCTTC

v_gene: TRBV7-2
j_gene: TRBJ1-2
d_gene: -
abundance: once
CDR3aa: CASSLDPTGYGYTF
CDR3nt: TGTGCCAGCAGCTTAGATCCGACAGGATATGGCTACACCTTC

v_gene: TRBV4-1
j_gene: TRBJ2-6
d_gene: -
abundance: -
CDR3aa: CASSQDHSGANVLTF
CDR3nt: TGCGCCAGCAGCCAAGACCACTCTGGGGCCAACGTCCTGACTTTC

v_gene: TRBV15
j_gene: TRBJ2-1
d_gene: TRBD2
abundance: -
CDR3aa: CATRVLAGDRNEQFF
CDR3nt: TGTGCCACCAGGGTACTAGCGGGAGACCGCAATGAGCAGTTCTTC

v_gene: TRBV14
j_gene: TRBJ1-5
d_gene: -
abundance: -
CDR3aa: CASSQDLGLPQHF
CDR3nt: TGTGCCAGCAGCCAAGATCTTGGTCTGCCCCAGCATTTT

v_gene: TRBV20-1
j_gene: TRBJ1-1
d_gene: TRBD1
abundance: once
CDR3aa: CSARDPTGGITEAFF
CDR3nt: TGCAGTGCTAGAGACCCGACAGGGGGCATCACTGAAGCTTTCTTT

v_gene: TRBV20-1
j_gene: TRBJ2-5
d_gene: -
abundance: -
CDR3aa: CSARDWYYARETQYF
CDR3nt: TGCAGTGCTAGAGATTGGTACTACGCACGGGAGACCCAGTACTTC

v_gene: TRBV7-9
j_gene: TRBJ2-1
d_gene: -
abundance: -
CDR3aa: CASSLSWEQFF
CDR3nt: TGTGCCAGCAGCCTATCATGGGAGCAGTTCTTC

v_gene: TRBV20-1
j_gene: TRBJ2-1
d_gene: TRBD2
abundance: -
CDR3aa: CSALSAGGWNEQFF
CDR3nt: TGCAGTGCTCTGTCGGCGGGAGGGTGGAATGAGCAGTTCTTC

v_gene: TRBV30
j_gene: TRBJ2-1
d_gene: -
abundance: -
CDR3aa: CAWRRGSSYNEQFF
CDR3nt: TGTGCCTGGCGACGGGGGAGCTCCTACAATGAGCAGTTCTTC

v_gene: TRBV29-1
j_gene: TRBJ2-7
d_gene: TRBD2
abundance: -
CDR3aa: CSAIGRNYEQYF
CDR3nt: TGCAGCGCCATCGGGAGGAACTACGAGCAGTACTTC

v_gene: TRBV7-7
j_gene: TRBJ1-1
d_gene: -
abundance: -
CDR3aa: CASSQTMNTEAFF
CDR3nt: TGTGCTAGCAGCCAAACTATGAACACTGAAGCTTTCTTT

v_gene: TRBV9
j_gene: TRBJ2-7
d_gene: -
abundance: -
CDR3aa: CASSAHDGSYEQYF
CDR3nt: TGTGCCAGCAGCGCCCACGACGGTTCCTACGAGCAGTACTTC

v_gene: TRBV7-9
j_gene: TRBJ1-2
d_gene: -
abundance: -
CDR3aa: CASSLVDYGYTF
CDR3nt: TGTGCCAGCAGCTTAGTTGACTATGGCTACACCTTC

v_gene: TRBV2
j_gene: TRBJ1-5
d_gene: TRBD1
abundance: -
CDR3aa: CASNYGTGPNQPQHF
CDR3nt: TGTGCCAGCAACTACGGGACAGGCCCGAATCAGCCCCAGCATTTT

v_gene: TRBV11-2
j_gene: TRBJ2-7
d_gene: -
abundance: -
CDR3aa: CASSKTGEPTTYEQYF
CDR3nt: TGTGCCAGCAGCAAAACAGGCGAACCAACCACCTACGAGCAGTACTTC

v_gene: TRBV20-1
j_gene: TRBJ2-7
d_gene: -
abundance: -
CDR3aa: CSARVAGFYEQYF
CDR3nt: TGCAGTGCTAGGGTTGCAGGGTTCTACGAGCAGTACTTC

v_gene: TRBV15
j_gene: TRBJ2-7
d_gene: -
abundance: -
CDR3aa: CATNQGGPYEQYF
CDR3nt: TGTGCCACCAACCAGGGAGGTCCGTACGAGCAGTACTTC

v_gene: TRBV27
j_gene: TRBJ2-5
d_gene: -
abundance: -
CDR3aa: CASNPRSGAKETQYF
CDR3nt: TGTGCCAGCAATCCCCGCTCGGGAGCGAAAGAGACCCAGTACTTC

v_gene: TRBV5-1
j_gene: TRBJ2-3
d_gene: TRBD2
abundance: -
CDR3aa: CASSPLAGLSRGDTQYF
CDR3nt: TGCGCCAGCAGCCCCTTAGCGGGACTCTCCCGTGGAGATACGCAGTATTTT

v_gene: TRBV3-1
j_gene: TRBJ2-7
d_gene: -
abundance: -
CDR3aa: CASSRQDTFAYEQYF
CDR3nt: TGTGCCAGCAGTCGGCAAGACACCTTCGCCTACGAGCAGTACTTC

v_gene: TRBV19
j_gene: TRBJ2-1
d_gene: TRBD2
abundance: -
CDR3aa: CASSLLATGGKQFF
CDR3nt: TGTGCCAGTAGCTTACTAGCGACCGGAGGGAAGCAGTTCTTC

v_gene: TRBV7-3
j_gene: TRBJ2-7
d_gene: -
abundance: -
CDR3aa: CASSLSARDEQYF
CDR3nt: TGTGCCAGCAGCTTATCAGCGCGCGACGAGCAGTACTTC

v_gene: TRBV29-1
j_gene: TRBJ2-1
d_gene: -
abundance: -
CDR3aa: CSVGPSSYNEQFF
CDR3nt: TGCAGCGTTGGCCCGAGCTCCTACAATGAGCAGTTCTTC

v_gene: TRBV15
j_gene: TRBJ2-3
d_gene: -
abundance: once
CDR3aa: CATSRDRDRPYEGQYF
CDR3nt: TGTGCCACCAGCAGAGATCGAGACAGGCCCTACGAAGGGCAGTATTTT

v_gene: TRBV14
j_gene: TRBJ1-1
d_gene: -
abundance: once
CDR3aa: CASSQEKGQTFF
CDR3nt: TGTGCCAGCAGCCAAGAAAAGGGGCAAACTTTCTTT

v_gene: TRBV7-7
j_gene: TRBJ1-1
d_gene: -
abundance: -
CDR3aa: CASSPLSGAFF
CDR3nt: TGTGCTAGCAGCCCATTATCGGGGGCTTTCTTT